This TCR beta chain was sequenced in a study of T-cell reconstitution after alpha-beta-depleted transplantation in children (dated by TCRdb to between 2015 and 2016). Describing the broader study: Using TCR repertoire profiling, the study followed T-cell immune reconstitution in a quantitative way in children after TCRalphabeta/CD19-depleted allogeneic hematopoietic cell transplantation.

Libraries were constructed by PCR. Instrument used: Illumina HiSeq 2500. To normalize quantification of the TCRbeta repertoire, the TCR libraries were built with molecular barcoding that relied on unique molecular identifiers. TCRdb redid the processing of the public reads, applying fastp at Q25 and MiXCR, and retained in-frame beta chains. Identical CDR3 proteins give one entry, which carries the most common genes and DNA. In this sample the table shows approximately 7,000 distinct CDR3 sequences, 16% of which occur a single time. The ten most abundant clones make up 13% to 15% of the sample. The CDR3 covers 15 residues, taking in both the cysteine and the phenylalanine. Only the CDR3 part of the read is kept: 45 bases, read in frame from the first base. Deletion took 1 base off V and 6 bases off J, with a span of 14 bases between the germline ends. Taken from the germline V gene, the CDR1 and CDR2 loops are SGHAT and FQNNGV.

This clonotype is regarded as medium-sized (0.01 to 0.1%). Its antigen specificity is not known. No much larger clone exists at a distance of one base, and base qualities are not known. Here is what the overall study found, with its caveats: In some patients, the high TCRbeta diversity seen at day 60 was put down to recipient T cells and intrathymic progenitors that had survived conditioning. Over subsequent months, a decline in hyperexpanded clone frequencies was noted, and after one year, T-cell counts and TCRbeta diversity were mostly ascribed to newly produced T cells. The apparently early recovery of alphabetaT-cell counts about two months after transplant reportedly depended on only several hundred rapidly expanded clones that came from non-depleted graft cells.

The treatment or condition label of this sample denotes: allogeneic hematopoietic cell transplantation with graft depleted of TCRalphabeta T cells and CD19 B cells. TCRalphabeta/CD19-depleted allogeneic hematopoietic cell grafts were given to the transplant recipients, all of whom were children. The material sequenced was PBMCs, taken before TCRalphabeta/CD19-depleted stem cell transplant. The source of this sequence is a boy younger than 10 with acute lymphoblastic leukemia, due to receive a stem cell transplant. This receptor chain uses TRBV11-2 and TRBJ2-3, with TRBD1 tentatively as D gene (6 bases match). The encoded CDR3 is CASSLGRVQGDTQYF. The nucleotide sequence reads TGTGCCAGCAGCTTAGGACGTGTACAGGGTGATACGCAGTATTTT. Extended through the reference TRBV11-2 and TRBJ2-3 proteins, this CDR3 yields the full variable domain: EAGVAQSPRYKIIEKRQSVAFWCNPISGHATLYWYQQILGQGPKLLIQFQNNGVVDDSQLPKDRFSAERLKGVDSTLKIQPAKLEDSAVYLCASSLGRVQGDTQYFGPGTRLTVL.